Below, 19 T cell receptor beta chains from the same sample are listed, as sequenced in a study of T cell repertoires in cytomegalovirus infection. A single record per CDR3 protein comes from TCRdb applying MiXCR to the reads. The data contain 630,000 or so distinct CDR3 sequences, approximately 24% of them singletons. The specimen sequenced was CD8+ T cells from PBMCs. These receptors all come from a human donor in good health (CMV status not recorded). Some clones in this sample may be carry-over from other donors' samples.

Ten or more counts support this clonotype. The rearrangement links TRBV7-2 to TRBJ2-7, with 9 bases lining up with TRBD2. This CDR3 has 15 amino acids. V lost 4 bases, J lost 0 bases, and 4 bases stayed unmatched. The germline V gene encodes CDR1 SGHTA and CDR2 FQGNSA. DNA of the CDR3: TGTGCCAGCAGCTCGCTAGCGGGGAGCTCCTACGAGCAGTACGTC. It is translated as CASSSLAGSSYEQYV.

J is TRBJ1-1 and V is TRBV29-1; the D is unclear. Deletions cut 8 bases from V and 3 bases from J, with 10 bases between. The CDR3 consists of 11 residues. Germline V gene lookup returns CDR1 SQVTM and CDR2 ANQGSEA. CDR3 loop: CSTIDYTEAFF. The CDR3 region has the DNA TGCAGCACGATAGACTACACTGAAGCTTTCTTT.

This clonotype was recorded a few times. The chain has TRBV6-6 and TRBJ2-5, with a tentative D call TRBD1 (6 bases). Trimming cost V 2 bases and J 3 bases, with 10 bases left between them. In germline, CDR1 is MNHNY, CDR2 SVGAGI (reference sequence). The CDR3 runs to 14 residues. The DNA of the CDR3 is TGTGCCAGCAGTTACCTCGACAGGAAAGAGACCCAGTACTTC. This gives the protein CASSYLDRKETQYF.

This clonotype was counted between two and nine times. The genes are TRBV13 and TRBJ1-2; 9 bases match TRBD1. The ends lost 5 bases at V and 5 bases at J; junction bases unmatched: 15. CDR3 length: 17 residues. The germline gives CDR1 PRHDT, CDR2 FYEKMQ (reference sequence). The CDR3 is CASSRDRDRDYGYGYTF. The CDR3 DNA reads as TGTGCCAGCAGCAGGGACCGGGACAGGGACTATGGTTATGGCTACACCTTC.

CDR3 sequence reads: CSVAYAGTGDEAFF. The CDR3 DNA reads as TGCAGCGTTGCGTATGCCGGGACAGGGGATGAAGCTTTCTTT. V and J are TRBV29-1 and TRBJ1-1; 10 bases match TRBD1. The CDR3 contains 14 residues. The germline V gene has CDR1 SQVTM and CDR2 ANQGSEA. The V segment lost 4 bases and the J segment 7 bases; nucleotides outside the gene matches: 9. The variable domain in full, with the rest retrieved from reference TRBV29-1 and TRBJ1-1, is SAVISQKPSRDICQRGTSLTIQCQVDSQVTMMFWYRQQPGQSLTLIATANQGSEATYESGFVIDKFPISRPNLTFSTLTVSNMSPEDSSIYLCSVAYAGTGDEAFFGQGTRLTVV.

This clonotype has at least ten counts. This may stem from a read error, because a much larger clone lies one nucleotide away. This rearrangement joins TRBV7-8 to TRBJ2-7; unclear D gene. Trimming removed 4 bases at V and 2 bases at J, with 3 bases between. The CDR3 sequence is 11 residues long. Looked up from germline, CDR1 is SGHVS and CDR2 is FQNEAQ. In DNA, the CDR3 is TGTGCCAGCAGCTCAACCTACGAGCAGTACGTC. Protein sequence: CASSSTYEQYV.

This clonotype was seen at least ten times. The rearrangement uses TRBV7-2 and TRBJ1-1, with D perhaps matching TRBD1 (5 bases). The germline CDR1 and CDR2 sequences are SGHTA and FQGNSA. V shed 1 base and J shed 2 bases, with 14 bases lying between them. The CDR3 is made up of 16 amino acids. The CDR3 sequence is CASSLVVRGENTEAFF. The DNA for the CDR3 is TGTGCCAGCAGCTTAGTGGTCCGAGGGGAAAACACTGAAGCTTTCTTT.

This clonotype showed up many times. V gene TRBV7-9 combines with J gene TRBJ2-1; perhaps TRBD2 as D (7 bases). The CDR3 is 14 residues long. CDR1 and CDR2 (germline): SEHNR, FQNEAQ (reference sequence). Trimming removed 6 bases from V and 8 bases from J, with 17 bases in between. This CDR3 is CASSSWGGGDEQFF. The CDR3 nucleotides read TGTGCCAGCAGTTCGTGGGGGGGGGGCGATGAGCAGTTCTTC.

This rearrangement joins TRBV5-5 to TRBJ1-2; perhaps TRBD1 as D (6 bases). The germline gives CDR1 SGHKS, CDR2 YYEKEE (reference sequence). The CDR3 consists of 13 residues. Trimming took off 5 bases at V and 4 bases at J, with 12 bases between the two ends. The DNA for the CDR3 is TGTGCCAGCAGGACCAACAGGGCCTATGGCTACACCTTC. Its translation: CASRTNRAYGYTF.

This clonotype was detected only a few times. The V gene is TRBV6-5, the J gene TRBJ2-1; possibly TRBD1 for D (5 bases). V was trimmed by 6 bases and J by 10 bases, leaving 16 bases between them. This CDR3 has 13 residues. Germline CDR1 MNHEY, CDR2 SVGAGI. The CDR3 DNA is TGTGCCAGCAGGAAAAACAGGTTATGGGAGCAGTTCTTC. Translation gives CASRKNRLWEQFF.

The gene calls are TRBV15 and TRBJ2-1, with 8 bases lining up with TRBD1. V shed 5 bases and J 6 bases; nucleotides not matched to a gene: 15. The CDR3 is 17 amino acids. Germline CDR1 LNHNV, CDR2 YYDKDF (reference sequence). The CDR3: CATSREDRAGFGNEQFF. CDR3 sequence (DNA): TGTGCCACCAGCCGCGAGGACAGGGCGGGTTTCGGCAATGAGCAGTTCTTC.

A few counts support this clonotype. This chain connects TRBV10-1 to TRBJ2-1, with 9 bases identical to TRBD2. Germline CDR1 reads WNHNN; CDR2 reads SYGVQD (reference sequence). Unmatched junction bases numbered 22, after V lost 3 bases and J lost 4 bases. The CDR3 covers 21 residues. The CDR3 coding sequence is TGCGCCAGCAGTGATGAAGAGGGGGCCAGGACTAGCGCTTCGCGGTACAATGAGCAGTTCTTC. Amino acids: CASSDEEGARTSASRYNEQFF.

This clonotype was observed at least ten times. The chain recombines TRBV7-8 with TRBJ2-1; maybe TRBD2 (6 bases). The germline V gene has CDR1 SGHVS and CDR2 FQNEAQ. V lost 5 bases and J lost 8, with 16 bases in between. The CDR3 is made up of 14 amino acids. This CDR3 reads CASSPRVSSDEQFF. DNA for the CDR3: TGTGCCAGCAGCCCCCGCGTCTCTAGCGATGAGCAGTTCTTC.

V and J are TRBV28 and TRBJ2-7; TRBD1 matches 8 bases. CDR1 and CDR2 (germline): MDHEN, SYDVKM. V dropped 5 bases and J dropped 3; count of bases not matched to a gene: 6. The CDR3 is 14 residues long. CDR3 in DNA: TGTGCCAGCAGTCCGGGACAGGTCTACTACGAGCAGTACGTC. This gives the protein CASSPGQVYYEQYV.

This clonotype was seen only a few times. V usage is TRBV28 and J usage is TRBJ2-1; maybe TRBD1 (5 bases). With 6 bases removed from V and 2 bases from J, the gap between germline ends came to 14 bases. The germline V gene has CDR1 MDHEN and CDR2 SYDVKM. The CDR3 has 15 amino acids. This CDR3 is CASSRWGATYNEQFF. DNA of the CDR3: TGTGCCAGCAGCCGTTGGGGCGCGACCTACAATGAGCAGTTCTTC.

This clonotype was seen a handful of times. The chain employs TRBV28 and TRBJ1-2; D may be TRBD1 (6 bases). Germline CDR1 MDHEN, CDR2 SYDVKM. The germline V and J ends were trimmed by 6 bases and 8 bases, with 16 bases remaining between them. The CDR3 consists of 13 residues. The CDR3 loop reads CASRQQGPHGYTF. The CDR3 DNA is TGTGCCAGCAGGCAACAGGGCCCTCACGGCTACACCTTC.

This clonotype has a count of ten or more. The chain links TRBV7-8 to TRBJ1-1, with D possibly TRBD1 on 6 matching bases. The CDR3 contains 12 residues. Trimming cost V 3 bases and J 7 bases, with 9 bases left between them. CDR1 and CDR2 from the germline V gene are SGHVS and FQNEAQ. The CDR3 nucleotides are TGTGCCAGCAGCTTCGGACAGATTGAAGCTTTCTTT. The encoded protein is CASSFGQIEAFF.

V gene TRBV19 combines with J gene TRBJ2-6; D possibly uses TRBD1 or TRBD2 (6 bases each). CDR3 length equals 15 residues. The V end lost 7 bases, the J end lost 4 bases, and 14 bases lay between the germline ends. Germline V gene data show CDR1 as LNHDA and CDR2 as SQIVND (reference sequence). CDR3 coding DNA: TGTGCCAGTACACCCGGGGGCTCCGGGGCCAACGTCCTGACTTTC. As protein: CASTPGGSGANVLTF.

The chain recombines TRBV7-9 with TRBJ2-1; a weak D match, TRBD1 (6 bases). V was trimmed by 5 bases and J by 8 bases, leaving 10 bases between them. The length of the CDR3 is 12 residues. Germline V gene data show CDR1 as SEHNR and CDR2 as FQNEAQ (reference sequence). As DNA, the CDR3 is TGTGCCAGCAGCCAACAGGGTCATGAGCAGTTCTTC. Residues: CASSQQGHEQFF.